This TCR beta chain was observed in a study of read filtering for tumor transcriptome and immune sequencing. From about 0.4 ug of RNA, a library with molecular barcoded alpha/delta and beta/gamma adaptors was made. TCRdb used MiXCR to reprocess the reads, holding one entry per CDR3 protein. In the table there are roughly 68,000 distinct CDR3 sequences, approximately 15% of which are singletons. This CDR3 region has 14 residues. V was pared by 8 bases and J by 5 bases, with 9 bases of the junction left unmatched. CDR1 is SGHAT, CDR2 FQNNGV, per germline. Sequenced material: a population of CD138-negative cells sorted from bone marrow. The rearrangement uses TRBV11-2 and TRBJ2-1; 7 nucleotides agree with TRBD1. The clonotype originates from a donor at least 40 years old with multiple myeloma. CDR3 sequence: CASGRKGQNNEQFF. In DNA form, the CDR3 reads TGTGCCAGCGGCCGCAAGGGACAGAACAATGAGCAGTTCTTC. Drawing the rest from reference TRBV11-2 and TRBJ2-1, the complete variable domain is EAGVAQSPRYKIIEKRQSVAFWCNPISGHATLYWYQQILGQGPKLLIQFQNNGVVDDSQLPKDRFSAERLKGVDSTLKIQPAKLEDSAVYLCASGRKGQNNEQFFGPGTRLTVL.